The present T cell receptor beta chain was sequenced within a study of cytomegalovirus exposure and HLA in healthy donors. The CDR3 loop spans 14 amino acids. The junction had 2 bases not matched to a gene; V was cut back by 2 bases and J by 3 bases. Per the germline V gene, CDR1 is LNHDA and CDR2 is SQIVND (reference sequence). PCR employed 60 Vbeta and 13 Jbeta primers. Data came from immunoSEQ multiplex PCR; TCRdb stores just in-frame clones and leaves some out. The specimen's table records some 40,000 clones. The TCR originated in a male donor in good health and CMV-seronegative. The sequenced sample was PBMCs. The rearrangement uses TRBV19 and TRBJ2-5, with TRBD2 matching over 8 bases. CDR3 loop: CASSITGGKETQYF. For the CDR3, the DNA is TGTGCCAGTAGTATAACGGGGGGGAAAGAGACCCAGTACTTC. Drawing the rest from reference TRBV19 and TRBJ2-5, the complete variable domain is DGGITQSPKYLFRKEGQNVTLSCEQNLNHDAMYWYRQDPGQGLRLIYYSQIVNDFQKGDIAEGYSVSREKKESFPLTVTSAQKNPTAFYLCASSITGGKETQYFGPGTRLLVL.